This TCR beta chain emerged from a study of T cells expressing NK-cell markers. Turning to the study itself: Each TCR beta repertoire originated in sorted T cells that were CD3+CD56+NKG2C+, CD3+CD56+NKG2C- or CD3+CD56-NKG2C+. Study findings and constraints: HCMV specificity was not established for the expanded NKG2C+ T cell clones. One observes that, in several donors, these clonotypes were also the leading ones within the CD3+CD56-NKG2C+ fraction. More than five of the donors carried dominant NKG2C+ clonotypes that took up 1.0-7.0% of their CD8+ T cells.

TCRdb reanalyzed the 5' RACE reads, giving one entry per CDR3 protein sequence and no DNA. This sample lists 150,000 to 180,000 distinct CDR3 sequences; its ten largest clones have over 35%. As for this clonotype: Its antigen remains unknown.

Germline CDR1 and CDR2: MGHRA and YSYEKL. This CDR3 is built from 16 residues. This TCR was recovered from a woman aged 50 to 60 in good health. The chain couples TRBV4-1 to TRBJ2-3; absent DNA, TCRdb's TRBD2 call cannot be checked. Sequencing was performed on blood T cells: a sorted CD56 or NKG2C T cell subset, CD4+ or CD8+ T cells, or bulk PBMC T cells (not recorded which). The CDR3 loop is CASRSLAGGEGDTQYF.